The entry below describes one TCR beta chain. The antigen remains undetermined. Each donor was healthy, and each was a bone marrow donor. This record belongs to a study of cytomegalovirus exposure and HLA in healthy donors. General study findings and limits: Rarity characterized most TCR sequences, yet some public TCRs appeared in many donors.

Germline V gene data show CDR1 as MGHDK and CDR2 as SYGVNS. This CDR3 contains 13 residues. V dropped 6 bases and J dropped 0 bases, with 6 bases sitting between them. Researchers ran the PCR with 60 Vbeta and 13 Jbeta primers. Method: immunoSEQ multiplex PCR; TCRdb's copy keeps in-frame clones and lacks some. The sample has roughly 150,000 clones, around 80% seen once. The sample was PBMCs. V is TRBV25-1 and J is TRBJ1-3, with D unresolved. The clonotype was recovered from a male donor in good health and CMV-seronegative. CDR3 protein: CASRASSGNTIYF. The CDR3, as DNA: TGTGCCAGCAGGGCCAGCTCTGGAAACACCATATATTTT.